This T cell receptor beta chain is drawn from a study of STAT5B mutations in CD4+ large granular lymphocyte leukemia. Study context: The CDR3 'QG' motif was associated with a particular HLA allele among healthy donors.

Trimming shortened V by 6 bases and J by 4 bases, and 13 bases separated the two germline ends. Per germline, CDR1 SGHVS and CDR2 FQNEAQ. The CDR3 loop spans 14 amino acids. For this clone: Its antigen is currently unknown.

Findings and limits, study-wide: Top patient clones used TRBV06 genes more often: 8/27 versus 2/35 in controls. No patients shared main leukemic clonotypes, though around 24% appeared at low frequency elsewhere.

Study processing details: A productive frequency of 2.59 x 10-5 was the lowest detectable. Libraries were prepared by immunoSEQ multiplex PCR; TCRdb keeps only in-frame clonotypes and omits some of them. The D gene and trimming were derived from the DNA, and the V and J assignments and clone size from that table. The sample records tens of thousands of clones, 75% being singletons. The chain has TRBV7-8 and TRBJ1-5; no firm D call. The TCR comes from a human donor in good health. Sequences were obtained from CD4+ T cells from blood buffy coats. The CDR3 nucleotides are TGTGCCAGCAGTTCCGGGTCACCGAATCAGCCCCAGCATTTT. Amino acids: CASSSGSPNQPQHF.